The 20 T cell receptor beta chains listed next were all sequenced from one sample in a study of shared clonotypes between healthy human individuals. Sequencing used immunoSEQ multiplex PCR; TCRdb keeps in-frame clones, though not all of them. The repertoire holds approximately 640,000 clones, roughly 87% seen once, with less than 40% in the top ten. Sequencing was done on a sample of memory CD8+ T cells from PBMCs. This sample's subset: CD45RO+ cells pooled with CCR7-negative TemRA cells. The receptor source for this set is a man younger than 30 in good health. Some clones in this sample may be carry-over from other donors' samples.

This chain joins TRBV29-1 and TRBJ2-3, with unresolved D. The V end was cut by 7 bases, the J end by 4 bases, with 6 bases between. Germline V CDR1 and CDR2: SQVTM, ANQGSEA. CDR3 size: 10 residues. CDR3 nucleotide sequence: TGCAGCGGCCTCGCAGATACGCAGTATTTT. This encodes CSGLADTQYF.

This chain's CDR3 is CASSPSGSGYNEQFF. In nucleotides, the CDR3 is TGCGCCAGCAGCCCCTCCGGGAGCGGCTACAATGAGCAGTTCTTC. The chain recombines TRBV5-1 with TRBJ2-1, with TRBD2 as a possible D gene (6 bases). The V gene lost 4 bases and the J gene lost 3 bases, with 14 bases spanning the gap. CDR3 size: 15 residues. The germline CDR1 and CDR2 sequences are SGHRS and YFSETQ.

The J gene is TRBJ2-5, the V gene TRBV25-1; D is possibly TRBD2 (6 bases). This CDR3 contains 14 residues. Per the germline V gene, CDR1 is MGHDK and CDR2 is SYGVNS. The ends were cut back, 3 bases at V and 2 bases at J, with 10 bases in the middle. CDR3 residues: CASSDPGGQETQYF. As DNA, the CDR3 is TGTGCCAGCAGTGATCCCGGGGGACAAGAGACCCAGTACTTC. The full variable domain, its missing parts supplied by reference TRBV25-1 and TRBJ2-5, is EADIYQTPRYLVIGTGKKITLECSQTMGHDKMYWYQQDPGMELHLIHYSYGVNSTEKGDLSSESTVSRIRTEHFPLTLESARPSHTSQYLCASSDPGGQETQYFGPGTRLLVL.

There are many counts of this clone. The CDR3 nucleotides are TGCGCCAGCAGCTTGCTCCGGGAGGACTACAATGAGCAGTTCTTC. It is translated as CASSLLREDYNEQFF. The rearrangement joins TRBV5-1 to TRBJ2-1, with 7 bases aligning to TRBD2. Losses at the gene ends were 1 base for V and 3 bases for J; bases not matched to a gene: 4. Germline V CDR1 and CDR2: SGHRS, YFSETQ. The CDR3 is 15 amino acids.

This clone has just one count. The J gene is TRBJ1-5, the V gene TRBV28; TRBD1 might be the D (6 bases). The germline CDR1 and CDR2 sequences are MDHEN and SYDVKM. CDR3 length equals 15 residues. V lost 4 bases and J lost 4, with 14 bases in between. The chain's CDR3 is CASSSQRGGNQPQHF. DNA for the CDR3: TGTGCCAGCAGTTCTCAAAGGGGGGGGAATCAGCCCCAGCATTTT.

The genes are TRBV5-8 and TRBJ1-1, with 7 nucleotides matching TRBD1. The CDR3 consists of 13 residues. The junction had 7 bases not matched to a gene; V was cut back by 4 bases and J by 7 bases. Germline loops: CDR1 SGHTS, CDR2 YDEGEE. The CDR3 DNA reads TGTGCCAGCAGCGAAGACAGGGTTGGTGAAGCTTTCTTT. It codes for CASSEDRVGEAFF.

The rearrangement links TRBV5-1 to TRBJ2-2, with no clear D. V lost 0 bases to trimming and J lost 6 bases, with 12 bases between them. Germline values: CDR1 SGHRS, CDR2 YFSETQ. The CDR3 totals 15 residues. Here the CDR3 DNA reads TGCGCCAGCAGCTTGGCCAGGCACCTCGCCGGGGAGCTGTTTTTT. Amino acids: CASSLARHLAGELFF. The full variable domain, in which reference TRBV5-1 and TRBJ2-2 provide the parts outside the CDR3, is KAGVTQTPRYLIKTRGQQVTLSCSPISGHRSVSWYQQTPGQGLQFLFEYFSETQRNKGNFPGRFSGRQFSNSRSEMNVSTLELGDSALYLCASSLARHLAGELFFGEGSRLTVL.

The DNA of the CDR3 is TGTGCCAGCAGTGAAAATAGCGGGAGGGGTGATACGCAGTATTTT. It specifies CASSENSGRGDTQYF. This rearrangement joins TRBV6-1 to TRBJ2-3, with TRBD2 matching over 11 bases. The germline CDR1 and CDR2 sequences are MNHNS and SASEGT. The CDR3 is made up of 15 amino acids. The V segment lost 2 bases and the J segment 6 bases; nucleotides outside the gene matches: 4.

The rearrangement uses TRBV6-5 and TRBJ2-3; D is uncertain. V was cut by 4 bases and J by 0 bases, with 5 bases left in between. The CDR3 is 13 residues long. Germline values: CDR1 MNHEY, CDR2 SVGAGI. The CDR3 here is CASSLMSTDTQYF. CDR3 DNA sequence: TGTGCCAGCAGTTTAATGAGCACAGATACGCAGTATTTT.

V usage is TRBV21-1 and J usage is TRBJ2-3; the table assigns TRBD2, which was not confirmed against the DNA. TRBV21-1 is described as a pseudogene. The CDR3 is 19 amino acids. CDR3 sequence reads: CASSKIGPGGSGITDTQYF. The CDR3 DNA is TGTGCCAGCAGCAAAATAGGGCCTGGGGGTAGCGGGATCACAGATACGCAGTATTTT.

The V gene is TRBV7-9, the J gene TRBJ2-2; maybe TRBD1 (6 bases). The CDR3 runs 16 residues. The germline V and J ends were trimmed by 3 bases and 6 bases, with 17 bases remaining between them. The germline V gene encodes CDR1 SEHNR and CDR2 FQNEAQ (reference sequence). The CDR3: CASSFSAGRGSGELFF. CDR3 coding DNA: TGTGCCAGCAGCTTCAGCGCGGGTAGGGGGTCCGGGGAGCTGTTTTTT.

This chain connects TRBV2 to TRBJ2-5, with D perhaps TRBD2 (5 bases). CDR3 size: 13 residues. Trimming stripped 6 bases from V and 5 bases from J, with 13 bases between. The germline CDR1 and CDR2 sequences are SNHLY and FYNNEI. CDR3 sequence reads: CASSETTRETQYF. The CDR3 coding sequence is TGTGCCAGCAGCGAGACTACGCGGGAGACCCAGTACTTC. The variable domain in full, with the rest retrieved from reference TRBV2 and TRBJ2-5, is EPEVTQTPSHQVTQMGQEVILRCVPISNHLYFYWYRQILGQKVEFLVSFYNNEISEKSEIFDDQFSVERPDGSNFTLKIRSTKLEDSAMYFCASSETTRETQYFGPGTRLLVL.

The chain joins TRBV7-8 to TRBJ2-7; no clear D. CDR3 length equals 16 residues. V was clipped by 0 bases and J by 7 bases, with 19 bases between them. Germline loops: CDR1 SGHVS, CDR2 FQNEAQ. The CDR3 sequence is CASSLAQGEVYWEQYF. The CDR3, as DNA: TGTGCCAGCAGCTTAGCGCAAGGCGAAGTCTACTGGGAGCAGTACTTC.

The CDR3: CASSFGPTLETQYF. For the CDR3, the DNA is TGTGCCAGCAGCTTCGGCCCTACCCTAGAGACCCAGTACTTC. The chain uses TRBV7-6 and TRBJ2-5; D gene unclear. CDR1 SGHVS and CDR2 FNYEAQ come from the germline V gene. Trimming removed 3 bases from V and 4 bases from J, with 12 bases in between. CDR3 length equals 14 residues.

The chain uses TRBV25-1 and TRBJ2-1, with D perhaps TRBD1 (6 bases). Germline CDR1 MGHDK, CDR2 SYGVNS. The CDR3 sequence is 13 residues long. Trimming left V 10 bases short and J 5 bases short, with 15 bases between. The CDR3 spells CATYREGDNEQFF. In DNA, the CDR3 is TGTGCCACTTACAGGGAAGGTGACAATGAGCAGTTCTTC.

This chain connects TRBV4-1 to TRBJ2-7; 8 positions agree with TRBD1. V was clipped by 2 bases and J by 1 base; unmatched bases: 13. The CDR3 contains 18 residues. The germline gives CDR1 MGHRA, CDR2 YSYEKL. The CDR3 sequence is CASSQLTPGQGSSYEQYF. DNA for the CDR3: TGCGCCAGCAGCCAACTGACACCTGGACAGGGTTCTTCCTACGAGCAGTACTTC.

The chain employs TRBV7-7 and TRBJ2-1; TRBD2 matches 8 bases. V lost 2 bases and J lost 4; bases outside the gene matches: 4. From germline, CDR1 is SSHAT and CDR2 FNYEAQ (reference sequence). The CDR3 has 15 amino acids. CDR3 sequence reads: CASSLSAGAYNEQFF. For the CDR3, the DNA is TGTGCCAGCAGCTTATCAGCGGGAGCGTACAATGAGCAGTTCTTC. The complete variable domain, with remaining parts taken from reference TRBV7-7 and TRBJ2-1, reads GAGVSQSPRYKVTKRGQDVTLRCDPISSHATLYWYQQALGQGPEFLTYFNYEAQPDKSGLPSDRFSAERPEGSISTLTIQRTEQRDSAMYRCASSLSAGAYNEQFFGPGTRLTVL.

The CDR3 loop reads CASSPRAASGRGYEQYF. CDR3 in DNA: TGTGCCAGCAGCCCTCGGGCGGCTAGCGGGAGGGGTTACGAGCAGTACTTC. This chain links TRBV13 with TRBJ2-7; 12 bases match TRBD2. With V trimmed by 5 bases and J by 4 bases, 12 bases remained unmatched. The V gene's germline CDR1 is PRHDT and CDR2 FYEKMQ (reference sequence). CDR3 length: 17 amino acids.

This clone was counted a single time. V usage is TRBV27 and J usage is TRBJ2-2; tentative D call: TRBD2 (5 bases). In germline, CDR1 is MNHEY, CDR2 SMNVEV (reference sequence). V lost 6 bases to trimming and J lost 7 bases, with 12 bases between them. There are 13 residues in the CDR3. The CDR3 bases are TGTGCCAGCAGCCTTCGGGGTGGCGGGGAGCTGTTTTTT. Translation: CASSLRGGGELFF.

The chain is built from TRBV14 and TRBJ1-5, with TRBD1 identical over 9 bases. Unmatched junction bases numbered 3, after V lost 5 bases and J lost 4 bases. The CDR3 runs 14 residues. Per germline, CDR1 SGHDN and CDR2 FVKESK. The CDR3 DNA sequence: TGTGCCAGCAGCGGGGGACAGGGTAATCAGCCCCAGCATTTT. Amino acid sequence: CASSGGQGNQPQHF.